These 22 T cell receptor beta chains came from one sample sequenced in a study of T cells in Graves' hyperthyroidism and ophthalmopathy. RNA transcripts served as the template for amplifying TCR beta CDR3 regions. The HTBI primer set drove a first-round RT-PCR of the TCR CDR3. TCRdb reprocessed the multiplex PCR reads via MiXCR and lists one record per CDR3 protein. The sample includes about 250,000 distinct CDR3 sequences, around 20% of them seen just once. Source material: blood. These receptors came from a man aged 25-45 years with Graves' ophthalmopathy.

The V call is TRBV2, the J call TRBJ1-1; D uncertain. V lost 1 base and J lost 1, with 10 bases in between. The CDR3 is 15 amino acids. CDR1 is SNHLY and CDR2 is FYNNEI in the germline V gene. In DNA, the CDR3 is TGTGCCAGCAGTGAAGACATGGTGGGGAACACTGAAGCTTTCTTT. This translates into CASSEDMVGNTEAFF.

There are many counts of this clonotype. The chain has TRBV19 and TRBJ2-7, with D tentatively TRBD2 (5 bases). Deletions cut 10 bases from V and 0 bases from J, with 16 bases between. The CDR3 is made up of 14 amino acids. Per the germline V gene, CDR1 is LNHDA and CDR2 is SQIVND (reference sequence). DNA for the CDR3: TGTGCCACTGGTAGGACGGGAAACTCCTACGAGCAGTACTTC. It translates to CATGRTGNSYEQYF.

This clonotype was observed a handful of times. This chain links TRBV18 with TRBJ1-5; D is unclear. In germline, CDR1 is KGHSH, CDR2 LQKENI. The V and J ends lost 6 bases and 1 base respectively, with 13 bases between them. This CDR3 is built from 15 residues. CDR3: CASSSPGGSNQPQHF. CDR3 DNA sequence: TGTGCCAGCTCGTCACCCGGTGGAAGCAATCAGCCCCAGCATTTT.

This chain connects TRBV6-6 to TRBJ1-5; D is ambiguous. V lost 2 bases and J 9 bases, leaving 11 bases between the germline ends. The CDR3 length is 13 residues. The germline V gene has CDR1 MNHNY and CDR2 SVGAGI (reference sequence). CDR3 in amino acids: CASSYAEGGPQHF. CDR3 nucleotides: TGTGCCAGCAGTTACGCCGAAGGAGGGCCCCAGCATTTT.

This clonotype was recorded many times. The chain is built from TRBV28 and TRBJ1-1; the match to TRBD1 covers 9 bases. The CDR3 sequence is 15 residues long. The junction had 9 bases not matched to a gene; V was cut back by 6 bases and J by 4 bases. Germline CDR1 reads MDHEN; CDR2 reads SYDVKM. The CDR3 sequence is CASRPTGGLGTEAFF. The DNA for the CDR3 is TGTGCCAGCAGACCTACAGGGGGCTTGGGCACTGAAGCTTTCTTT.

The V call is TRBV30, the J call TRBJ1-5; D is uncertain. Germline CDR1 GTSNPN, CDR2 SVGIG (reference sequence). V was shortened by 2 bases and J by 6 bases, with 14 bases between the two germline ends. CDR3 length equals 14 residues. The CDR3 spells CAWSSRGFSQPQHF. The CDR3, as DNA: TGTGCCTGGAGTTCTAGAGGGTTTAGTCAGCCCCAGCATTTT. Based on the CDR3 plus reference TRBV30 and TRBJ1-5, the full variable domain is SQTIHQWPATLVQPVGSPLSLECTVEGTSNPNLYWYRQAAGRGLQLLFYSVGIGQISSEVPQNLSASRPQDRQFILSSKKLLLSDSGFYLCAWSSRGFSQPQHFGDGTRLSIL.

This clonotype was observed a single time. The chain recombines TRBV10-2 with TRBJ2-4; D call uncertain. V was shortened by 2 bases and J by 10 bases, with 0 bases between the two germline ends. CDR1 WSHSY and CDR2 SAAADI come from the germline V gene. This CDR3 comprises 9 residues. This CDR3 is CASSEIQYF. The CDR3 DNA reads TGCGCCAGCAGTGAGATTCAGTACTTC.

This clonotype was seen repeatedly, ten times or more. The gene calls are TRBV5-1 and TRBJ2-3; D gene ambiguous. The CDR3 runs 14 residues. Germline CDR1 and CDR2: SGHRS and YFSETQ. V shed 0 bases and J shed 2 bases, with 7 bases lying between them. Here the CDR3 DNA reads TGCGCCAGCAGCTTGGTTGGACCCACAGATACGCAGTATTTT. This codes for CASSLVGPTDTQYF.

The chain links TRBV30 to TRBJ1-6; weak D call: TRBD1 (5 bases). V lost 3 bases and J lost 9, with 12 bases in between. CDR1 GTSNPN and CDR2 SVGIG come from the germline V gene (reference sequence). The CDR3 totals 13 residues. The CDR3, as DNA: TGTGCCTGGAGCCCTGGGACTCGTTCACCCCTCCACTTT. This translates into CAWSPGTRSPLHF.

J is TRBJ2-1 and V is TRBV6-1; 11 nucleotides match TRBD1. The trim removed 6 bases at V and 4 bases at J, leaving 8 bases unmatched. Germline V lookup: CDR1 MNHNS, CDR2 SASEGT. The CDR3 is made up of 16 amino acids. The CDR3 region has the DNA TGTGCCAGCAGAACCGGGACAGGGGGGAAATACAATGAGCAGTTCTTC. This codes for CASRTGTGGKYNEQFF.

This clonotype has only a few counts. The genes are TRBV27 and TRBJ2-1, with 8 bases lining up with TRBD2. The V and J ends lost 4 bases and 3 bases, in that order; junction bases with no gene match: 5. This CDR3 spans 15 amino acids. Germline V CDR1 and CDR2: MNHEY, SMNVEV (reference sequence). The CDR3, as DNA: TGTGCCAGCAGTTCCTTTAGCGGGGTCTACAATGAGCAGTTCTTC. It translates to CASSSFSGVYNEQFF.

This clonotype was seen a single time. The CDR3 reads CASSSVLGEQYF. In nucleotides, the CDR3 is TGTGCCAGCAGTTCCGTCTTGGGCGAGCAGTACTTC. The chain couples TRBV6-5 to TRBJ2-7, with unresolved D. This CDR3 comprises 12 residues. Germline values: CDR1 MNHEY, CDR2 SVGAGI. The V gene lost 4 bases and the J gene lost 6 bases, with 10 bases spanning the gap.

This chain connects TRBV3-1 to TRBJ1-6; no reliable D call. Germline-derived CDR1 and CDR2 are LGHDT and YNNKEL (reference sequence). The V gene lost 1 base and the J gene lost 6 bases, with 7 bases spanning the gap. The CDR3 runs to 14 residues. The CDR3 protein is CASSQGFVNSPLHF. CDR3 nucleotide sequence: TGTGCCAGCAGCCAAGGGTTCGTTAATTCACCCCTCCACTTT.

This clonotype was counted ten times or more. The chain has TRBV7-8 and TRBJ2-1, with 12 bases matching TRBD2. In germline, CDR1 is SGHVS, CDR2 FQNEAQ. J gave up 8 bases and V 5 bases, and 7 bases lay outside the gene matches. The CDR3 spans 15 residues. The DNA for the CDR3 is TGTGCCAGCAGCATAAGACTAGCGGGAGTGGATGAGCAGTTCTTC. It is translated as CASSIRLAGVDEQFF.

There are a few counts of this clonotype. The V call is TRBV10-3, the J call TRBJ2-7; D remains unclear. The CDR3 has 12 residues. CDR1 and CDR2 (germline): ENHRY, SYGVKD. V lost 6 bases to trimming and J lost 2 bases, with 8 bases between them. CDR3 in DNA: TGTGCCATCAGCACAAGAACCTACGAGCAGTACTTC. It encodes CAISTRTYEQYF.

This clonotype has at least ten counts. The chain joins TRBV7-6 to TRBJ2-7, with D unresolved. The CDR3 loop spans 12 amino acids. The germline V gene encodes CDR1 SGHVS and CDR2 FNYEAQ. V was clipped by 4 bases and J by 2 bases, with 6 bases between them. The CDR3 loop is CASSSSPYEQYF. The CDR3 DNA sequence: TGTGCCAGCAGCTCCAGTCCCTACGAGCAGTACTTC.

This clonotype appeared a few times. The rearrangement joins TRBV27 to TRBJ2-5; D might be TRBD1 (6 bases). The CDR3 contains 14 residues. V lost 4 bases and J lost 6, with 15 bases in between. The germline V gene has CDR1 MNHEY and CDR2 SMNVEV (reference sequence). CDR3 sequence (DNA): TGTGCCAGCAGTTCCCACACCCAGGGGAAGACCCAGTACTTC. It specifies CASSSHTQGKTQYF.

This clonotype was seen at least ten times. The chain links TRBV3-1 to TRBJ2-7; 11 bases agree with TRBD1. The ends lost 5 bases at V and 7 bases at J; junction bases unmatched: 7. The CDR3 runs to 14 residues. Germline lookup yields CDR1 LGHDT and CDR2 YNNKEL (reference sequence). CDR3 sequence: CASSKGQGAVEQYF. The CDR3 DNA reads as TGTGCCAGCAGCAAAGGACAGGGGGCTGTTGAGCAGTACTTC.

V is TRBV9 and J is TRBJ2-7; tentative D call: TRBD2 (5 bases). The CDR3 runs to 16 residues. CDR1 is SGDLS and CDR2 is YYNGEE in the germline V gene. The ends were cut back, 4 bases at V and 3 bases at J, with 20 bases in the middle. CDR3 coding DNA: TGTGCCAGCAGCTCCCCCCCGGGAACGGCAGGCTACGAGCAGTACTTC. This gives the protein CASSSPPGTAGYEQYF.

This chain links TRBV12-3 or TRBV12-4 with TRBJ2-5; 8 nucleotides agree with TRBD1. The trim removed 6 bases at V and 4 bases at J, leaving 7 bases unmatched. The CDR3 spans 14 residues. CDR3 in amino acids: CASSLSTGAETQYF. CDR3 DNA: TGTGCCAGCAGCCTTTCGACAGGGGCAGAGACCCAGTACTTC.

In its sample, this clonotype was seen a few times. This sequence joins TRBV12-3 or TRBV12-4 and TRBJ1-2; 7 nucleotides line up with TRBD1. The CDR3 totals 15 residues. Germline trimming cut 3 bases from V and 7 bases from J; bases unmatched to any gene: 11. The CDR3 region is CASSFRQGGVSGYTF. The DNA of the CDR3 is TGTGCCAGCAGTTTTCGTCAGGGGGGAGTATCTGGCTACACCTTC.

This clonotype has a count of ten or more. The V and J genes are TRBV5-6 and TRBJ2-3, with D possibly matching TRBD2 (6 bases). The germline gives CDR1 SGHDT, CDR2 YYEEEE. The CDR3 runs to 15 residues. The ends were cut back, 0 bases at V and 1 base at J, with 9 bases in the middle. CDR3 nucleotide sequence: TGTGCCAGCAGCTTGGTGGGGGGAGGCACAGATACGCAGTATTTT. This sequence encodes CASSLVGGGTDTQYF.